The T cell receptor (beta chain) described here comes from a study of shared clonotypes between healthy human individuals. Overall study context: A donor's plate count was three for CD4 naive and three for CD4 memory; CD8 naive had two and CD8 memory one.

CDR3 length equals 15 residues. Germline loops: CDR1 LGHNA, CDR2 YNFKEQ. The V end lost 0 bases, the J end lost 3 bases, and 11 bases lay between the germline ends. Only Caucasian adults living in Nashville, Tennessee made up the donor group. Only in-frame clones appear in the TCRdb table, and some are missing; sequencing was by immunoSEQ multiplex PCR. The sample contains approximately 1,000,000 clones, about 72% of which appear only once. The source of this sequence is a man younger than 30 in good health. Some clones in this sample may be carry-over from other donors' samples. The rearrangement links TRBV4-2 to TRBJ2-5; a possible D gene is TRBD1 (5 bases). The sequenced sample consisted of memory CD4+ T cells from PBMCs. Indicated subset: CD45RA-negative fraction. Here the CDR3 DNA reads TGTGCCAGCAGCCAAGAAGGAAGGGGCGAAGAGACCCAGTACTTC. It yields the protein CASSQEGRGEETQYF.